Reported below is one T cell receptor beta chain. CDR1 SGDLS and CDR2 YYNGEE come from the germline V gene. This CDR3 spans 17 amino acids. Trimming removed 0 bases from V and 4 bases from J; junction bases left unmatched: 4. The data were produced by immunoSEQ multiplex PCR, yet TCRdb's version contains in-frame clones alone and is incomplete. The sample consists of 70,000 to 80,000 clones, about 88% of them appearing once. This sample was taken from a study of T cell clones after liver transplantation. As for the study in general: Without induction therapy, subjects received standard immunosuppression until 12-24 months post-transplant.

The V gene is TRBV9, the J gene TRBJ2-2; 12 positions agree with TRBD2. The receptor's source is a human donor who received a liver transplant. The sequences come from CD4+ T cells from blood, collected before liver transplant. Here the CDR3 reads CASSVDGLAGFTGELFF. Here the CDR3 DNA reads TGTGCCAGCAGCGTAGACGGACTAGCGGGATTCACCGGGGAGCTGTTTTTT.